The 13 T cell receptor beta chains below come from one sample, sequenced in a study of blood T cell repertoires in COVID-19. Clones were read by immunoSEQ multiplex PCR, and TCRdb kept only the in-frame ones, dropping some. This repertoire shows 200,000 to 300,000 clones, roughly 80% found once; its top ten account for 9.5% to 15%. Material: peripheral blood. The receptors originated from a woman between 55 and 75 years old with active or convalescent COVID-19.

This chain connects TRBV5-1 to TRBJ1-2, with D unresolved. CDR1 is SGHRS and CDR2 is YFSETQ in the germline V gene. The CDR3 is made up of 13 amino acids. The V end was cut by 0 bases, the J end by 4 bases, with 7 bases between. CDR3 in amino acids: CASSLDGFYGYTF. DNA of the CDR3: TGCGCCAGCAGCTTGGACGGGTTCTATGGCTACACCTTC.

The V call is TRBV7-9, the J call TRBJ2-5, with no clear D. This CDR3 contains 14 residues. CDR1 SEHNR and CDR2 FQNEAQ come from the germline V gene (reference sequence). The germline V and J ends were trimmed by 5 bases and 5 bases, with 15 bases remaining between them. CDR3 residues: CASSHGRSRETQYF. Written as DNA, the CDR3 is TGTGCCAGCAGCCACGGTCGGAGTAGGGAGACCCAGTACTTC.

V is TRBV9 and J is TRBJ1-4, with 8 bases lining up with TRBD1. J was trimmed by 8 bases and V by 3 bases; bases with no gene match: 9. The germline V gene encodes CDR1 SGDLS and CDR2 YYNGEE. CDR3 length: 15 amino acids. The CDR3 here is CASSAGTGQGEKLFF. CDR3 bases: TGTGCCAGCAGCGCCGGGACAGGACAAGGGGAAAAACTGTTTTTT.

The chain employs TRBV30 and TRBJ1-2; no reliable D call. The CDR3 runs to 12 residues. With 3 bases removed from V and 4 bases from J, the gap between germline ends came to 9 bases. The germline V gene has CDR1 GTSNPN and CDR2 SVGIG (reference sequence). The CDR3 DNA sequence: TGTGCCTGGAGCGGTAGTGGCTATGGCTACACCTTC. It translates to CAWSGSGYGYTF.

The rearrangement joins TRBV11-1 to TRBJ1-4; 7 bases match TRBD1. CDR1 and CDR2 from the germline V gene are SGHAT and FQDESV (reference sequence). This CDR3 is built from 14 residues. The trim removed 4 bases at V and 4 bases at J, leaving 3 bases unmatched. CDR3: CASSWDSGNEKLFF. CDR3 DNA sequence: TGTGCCAGCAGCTGGGACAGTGGTAATGAAAAACTGTTTTTT.

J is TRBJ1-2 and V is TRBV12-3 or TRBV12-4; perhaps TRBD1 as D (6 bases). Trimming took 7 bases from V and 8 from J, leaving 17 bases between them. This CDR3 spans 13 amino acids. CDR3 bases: TGTGCCAGCAAATTTGAGGGACAACTCGGCTACACCTTC. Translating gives CASKFEGQLGYTF.

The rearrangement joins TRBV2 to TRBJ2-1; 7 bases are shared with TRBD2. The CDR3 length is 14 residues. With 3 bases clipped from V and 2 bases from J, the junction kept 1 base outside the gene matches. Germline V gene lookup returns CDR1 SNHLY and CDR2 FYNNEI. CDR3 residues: CASSEGGAYNEQFF. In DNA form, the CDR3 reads TGTGCCAGCAGTGAGGGGGGGGCCTACAATGAGCAGTTCTTC. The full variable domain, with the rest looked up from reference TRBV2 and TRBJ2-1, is EPEVTQTPSHQVTQMGQEVILRCVPISNHLYFYWYRQILGQKVEFLVSFYNNEISEKSEIFDDQFSVERPDGSNFTLKIRSTKLEDSAMYFCASSEGGAYNEQFFGPGTRLTVL.

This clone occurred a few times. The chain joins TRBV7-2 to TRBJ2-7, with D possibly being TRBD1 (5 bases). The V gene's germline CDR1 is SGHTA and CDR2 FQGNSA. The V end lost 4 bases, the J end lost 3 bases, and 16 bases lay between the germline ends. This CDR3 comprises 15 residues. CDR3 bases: TGTGCCAGCAGCTCTTTTGATCAGGGCCTCTACGAGCAGTACTTC. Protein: CASSSFDQGLYEQYF.

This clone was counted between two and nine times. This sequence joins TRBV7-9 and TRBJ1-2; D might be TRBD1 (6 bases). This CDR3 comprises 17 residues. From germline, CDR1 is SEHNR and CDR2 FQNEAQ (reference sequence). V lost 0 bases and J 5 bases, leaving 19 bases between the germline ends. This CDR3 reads CASSLAGRGKGQYGYTF. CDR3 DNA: TGTGCCAGCAGCTTAGCTGGCAGGGGCAAGGGGCAATATGGCTACACCTTC. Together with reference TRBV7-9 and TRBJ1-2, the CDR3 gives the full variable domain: DTGVSQNPRHKITKRGQNVTFRCDPISEHNRLYWYRQTLGQGPEFLTYFQNEAQLEKSRLLSDRFSAERPKGSFSTLEIQRTEQGDSAMYLCASSLAGRGKGQYGYTFGSGTRLTVV.

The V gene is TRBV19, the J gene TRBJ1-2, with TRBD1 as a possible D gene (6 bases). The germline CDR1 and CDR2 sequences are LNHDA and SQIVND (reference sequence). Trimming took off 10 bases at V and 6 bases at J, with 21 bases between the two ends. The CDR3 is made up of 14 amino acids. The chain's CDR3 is CATNRDLSSHGYTF. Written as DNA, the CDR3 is TGTGCCACCAACAGGGATTTGTCCTCTCATGGCTACACCTTC.

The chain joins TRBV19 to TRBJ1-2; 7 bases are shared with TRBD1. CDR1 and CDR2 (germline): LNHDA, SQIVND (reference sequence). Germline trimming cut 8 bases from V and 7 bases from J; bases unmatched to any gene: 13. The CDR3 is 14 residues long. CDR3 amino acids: CASLWPGGLTGYTF. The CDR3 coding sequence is TGTGCCAGTCTGTGGCCAGGGGGTCTGACTGGCTACACCTTC. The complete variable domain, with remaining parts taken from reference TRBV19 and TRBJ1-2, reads DGGITQSPKYLFRKEGQNVTLSCEQNLNHDAMYWYRQDPGQGLRLIYYSQIVNDFQKGDIAEGYSVSREKKESFPLTVTSAQKNPTAFYLCASLWPGGLTGYTFGSGTRLTVV.

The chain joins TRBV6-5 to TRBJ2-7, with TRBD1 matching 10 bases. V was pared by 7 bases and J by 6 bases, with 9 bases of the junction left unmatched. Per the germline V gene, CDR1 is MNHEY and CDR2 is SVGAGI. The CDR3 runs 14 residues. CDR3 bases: TGTGCCAGCACGGGACAGGGGACTTTTGGCGAGCAGTACTTC. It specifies CASTGQGTFGEQYF.

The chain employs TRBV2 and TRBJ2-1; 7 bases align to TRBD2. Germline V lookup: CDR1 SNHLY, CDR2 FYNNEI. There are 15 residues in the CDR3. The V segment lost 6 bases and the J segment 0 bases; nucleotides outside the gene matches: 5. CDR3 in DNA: TGTGCCAGCAGACCCAGCGGGATCTCCTACAATGAGCAGTTCTTC. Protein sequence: CASRPSGISYNEQFF.